Listed below are T cell receptor beta chains from one sample, sequenced in a study of T cells after yellow fever vaccination. Via MiXCR, TCRdb re-called the 5' RACE reads, giving one row per CDR3 protein. The sample has 140,000 to 150,000 distinct CDR3 sequences, approximately 6.6% seen once. Specimen: CD4+ T cells sorted from PBMCs, collected 10 days after the yellow fever booster vaccination. The receptors originated from a man in his thirties or forties who received the YFV17D yellow fever vaccine. Each CDR3 is given without its conserved first and last residue. A D gene is named only where the DNA matches it firmly.

v_call: TRBV6-5; j_call: TRBJ2-3; d_call: -; cdr3_aa: ASSQGRTQY
v_call: TRBV7-2; j_call: TRBJ2-7; d_call: -; cdr3_aa: ASSTAGRNEQY
v_call: TRBV4-2; j_call: TRBJ2-5; d_call: TRBD2; cdr3_aa: ASSQVGGRETQY
v_call: TRBV20-1; j_call: TRBJ1-2; d_call: -; cdr3_aa: SAENYGYT
v_call: TRBV7-3; j_call: TRBJ1-1; d_call: -; cdr3_aa: ASSQGTMNTEAF
v_call: TRBV18; j_call: TRBJ1-1; d_call: -; cdr3_aa: ASSPLDTGTNTEAF
v_call: TRBV3-1; j_call: TRBJ2-7; d_call: -; cdr3_aa: ASSQDRRLNYEQY
v_call: TRBV19; j_call: TRBJ2-1; d_call: TRBD2; cdr3_aa: ASSGTTNNEQF
v_call: TRBV12-3/TRBV12-4; j_call: TRBJ1-3; d_call: -; cdr3_aa: ASSFSGGRNTIY
v_call: TRBV20-1; j_call: TRBJ2-7; d_call: TRBD1; cdr3_aa: SARDLTGAYEQY
v_call: TRBV20-1; j_call: TRBJ2-5; d_call: -; cdr3_aa: SARGPTGETQY
v_call: TRBV7-8; j_call: TRBJ2-1; d_call: TRBD2; cdr3_aa: ASRSSRTSGKNEQF
v_call: TRBV4-2; j_call: TRBJ1-5; d_call: TRBD1; cdr3_aa: ASSRDRGHQPQH
v_call: TRBV3-1; j_call: TRBJ2-1; d_call: -; cdr3_aa: ASSPGSVSCNEQF
v_call: TRBV15; j_call: TRBJ2-3; d_call: -; cdr3_aa: ATSTLRTGLTDTQY
v_call: TRBV12-3/TRBV12-4; j_call: TRBJ1-2; d_call: -; cdr3_aa: ASSPRDKGYT
v_call: TRBV9; j_call: TRBJ2-7; d_call: -; cdr3_aa: ASSSTVGGIYEQY
v_call: TRBV24-1; j_call: TRBJ2-5; d_call: TRBD1; cdr3_aa: AVQGDLETQY
v_call: TRBV20-1; j_call: TRBJ2-5; d_call: -; cdr3_aa: SAGPRFGAETQY
v_call: TRBV5-1; j_call: TRBJ2-7; d_call: -; cdr3_aa: ASSLAGTTYEQY
v_call: TRBV30; j_call: TRBJ2-7; d_call: -; cdr3_aa: AWSSTYTSYEQY
v_call: TRBV24-1; j_call: TRBJ2-1; d_call: -; cdr3_aa: ATSDLSGISYNEQF
v_call: TRBV5-1; j_call: TRBJ2-7; d_call: -; cdr3_aa: ASSLDGLYEQY
v_call: TRBV3-1; j_call: TRBJ2-2; d_call: -; cdr3_aa: ASRTPLAGELF
v_call: TRBV5-1; j_call: TRBJ2-7; d_call: -; cdr3_aa: AKGVEQY
v_call: TRBV20-1; j_call: TRBJ2-3; d_call: TRBD1; cdr3_aa: SARTGTASTDTQY
v_call: TRBV5-1; j_call: TRBJ2-3; d_call: -; cdr3_aa: ASSLVGSGTDTQY
v_call: TRBV18; j_call: TRBJ1-1; d_call: -; cdr3_aa: ASSPLELQGTEAF
v_call: TRBV7-2; j_call: TRBJ2-7; d_call: TRBD2; cdr3_aa: ASSLLALRTSGGYEQY
v_call: TRBV10-3; j_call: TRBJ2-3; d_call: TRBD2; cdr3_aa: AISGTSGRAPEPDTQY
v_call: TRBV7-8; j_call: TRBJ1-5; d_call: -; cdr3_aa: ASSPGRTTNQPQH
v_call: TRBV9; j_call: TRBJ2-2; d_call: TRBD2; cdr3_aa: ASSVGREYTGELF
v_call: TRBV28; j_call: TRBJ2-7; d_call: TRBD1; cdr3_aa: ASRNPGQGPYEQY
v_call: TRBV6-5; j_call: TRBJ2-7; d_call: -; cdr3_aa: ASSYGYDRRYEQY
v_call: TRBV7-8; j_call: TRBJ2-1; d_call: TRBD2; cdr3_aa: ASSSQSRGLAVP
v_call: TRBV7-2; j_call: TRBJ2-5; d_call: -; cdr3_aa: ASSLGWGEEETQY
v_call: TRBV3-1; j_call: TRBJ2-7; d_call: TRBD2; cdr3_aa: ASSQDPLAGYEQY
v_call: TRBV27; j_call: TRBJ2-7; d_call: -; cdr3_aa: ASSPLDEQY
v_call: TRBV7-9; j_call: TRBJ2-1; d_call: -; cdr3_aa: ASSLGELAGVRF
v_call: TRBV27; j_call: TRBJ2-1; d_call: -; cdr3_aa: ASSLGGGRVTNEQF
v_call: TRBV5-5; j_call: TRBJ1-4; d_call: -; cdr3_aa: ASSPWGEGAEKLF
v_call: TRBV5-5; j_call: TRBJ1-4; d_call: TRBD1; cdr3_aa: ASSLGQGAGVGEKLF
v_call: TRBV7-6; j_call: TRBJ2-5; d_call: -; cdr3_aa: ASTYQETQY
v_call: TRBV4-3; j_call: TRBJ2-1; d_call: TRBD2; cdr3_aa: ASSQEFLAGGYEQF
v_call: TRBV4-3; j_call: TRBJ2-3; d_call: -; cdr3_aa: ASSQVPGPDTQY
v_call: TRBV20-1; j_call: TRBJ2-4; d_call: -; cdr3_aa: SASVDTAKNIQY
v_call: TRBV24-1; j_call: TRBJ2-3; d_call: TRBD2; cdr3_aa: ATSDRGTSGREDTQY